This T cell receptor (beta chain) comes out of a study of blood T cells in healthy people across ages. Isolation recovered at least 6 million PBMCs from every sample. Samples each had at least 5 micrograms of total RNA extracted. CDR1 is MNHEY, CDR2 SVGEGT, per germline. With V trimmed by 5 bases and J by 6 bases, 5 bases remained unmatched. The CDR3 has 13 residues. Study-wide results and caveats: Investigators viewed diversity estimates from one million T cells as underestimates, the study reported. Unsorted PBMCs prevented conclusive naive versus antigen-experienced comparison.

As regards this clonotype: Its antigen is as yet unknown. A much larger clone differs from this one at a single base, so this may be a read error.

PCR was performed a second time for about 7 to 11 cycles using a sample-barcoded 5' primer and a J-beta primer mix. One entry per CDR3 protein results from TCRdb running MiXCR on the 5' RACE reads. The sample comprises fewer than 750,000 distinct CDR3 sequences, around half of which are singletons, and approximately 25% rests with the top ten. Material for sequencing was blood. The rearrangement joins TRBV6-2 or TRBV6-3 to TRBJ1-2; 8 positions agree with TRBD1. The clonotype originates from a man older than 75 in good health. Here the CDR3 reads CASSRQGTDGYTF. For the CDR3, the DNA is TGTGCCAGCAGTCGACAGGGGACGGATGGCTACACCTTC.